The TCR beta chain described here comes from a study of T-cell memory formation after mild COVID-19. Overall study: Among the donors, TCR clusters were largely specific to each donor. Findings of the study overall: Researchers found some responding clones in pre-infection memory, a sign that cross-reactive memory joined. CD4+ contracting clones were mainly CM and EM; CD8+ ones, EMRA.

TCRdb reanalysed the 5' RACE reads using MiXCR and keeps one entry per CDR3 protein. Of roughly 510,000 distinct CDR3 sequences listed, around a sixth are singletons. V lost 3 bases and J 10 bases, leaving 13 bases between the germline ends. There are 13 residues in the CDR3. Germline CDR1 reads KGHSH; CDR2 reads LQKENI. On this clonotype: Its specificity is not known.

This TCR derives from an adult woman who had mild COVID-19 (a few samples of this study predate the infection). Cell type and time point are not known. Sequenced: PBMCs or a T cell subset sorted from them (not recorded which). This sequence joins TRBV18 and TRBJ2-1; possibly TRBD2 for D (6 bases). The CDR3 nucleotides are TGTGCCAGCTCACCGGGACTCGGGGAAGAGCAGTTCTTC. Protein sequence: CASSPGLGEEQFF.